These 8 T cell receptor beta chains were all obtained from the same sample, sequenced in a study of neurological immune-mediated disorders. TCRdb reprocessed the 5' RACE reads via MiXCR and lists one record per CDR3 protein. The sample shows tens of thousands of distinct CDR3 sequences, 3% to 4% of them seen only once. Sequenced input: PBMCs. These receptors all stem from a man aged 35-49 years with multiple sclerosis.

This clonotype was observed many times. The gene calls are TRBV6-4 and TRBJ1-4, with 7 bases aligning to TRBD1. J lost 4 bases, V lost 6 bases, and 5 bases had no gene match. The CDR3 consists of 14 residues. Germline loops: CDR1 MRHNA, CDR2 SNTAGT. Here the CDR3 reads CASSRQGINEKLFF. The CDR3, as DNA: TGTGCCAGCAGCCGACAGGGTATTAATGAAAAACTGTTTTTT.

This clonotype was observed at least ten times. J is TRBJ1-2 and V is TRBV24-1; D perhaps matches TRBD1 (6 bases). Germline CDR1 reads KGHDR; CDR2 reads SFDVKD. This CDR3 contains 14 residues. Trimming cost V 3 bases and J 8 bases, with 15 bases left between them. The CDR3 spells CATSDGTSGVGYTF. For the CDR3, the DNA is TGTGCCACCAGTGATGGGACAAGTGGAGTCGGCTACACCTTC.

This clonotype has at least ten counts. The V gene is TRBV20-1, the J gene TRBJ2-5; D assignment may be TRBD1 or TRBD2 (6 bases each). This CDR3 comprises 15 residues. Germline V gives CDR1 DFQATT, CDR2 SNEGSKA (reference sequence). The V end was cut by 0 bases, the J end by 7 bases, with 18 bases between. CDR3 amino acids: CSAREVGSGEVTQYF. CDR3 nucleotide sequence: TGCAGTGCTAGAGAAGTCGGGTCAGGGGAGGTGACCCAGTACTTC.

Worth noting for this clonotype: At one end the junction does not follow the germline gene, possibly because of a read error. CDR3 region: CTSSQDLGARDTQYF. The CDR3 DNA follows: TGTACCAGCAGCCAAGATCTCGGGGCCCGGGATACGCAGTATTTT. This chain joins TRBV3-1 and TRBJ2-3; D may correspond to TRBD1 or TRBD2 (5 bases each). The CDR3 spans 15 residues. Germline V gene sequence: CDR1 LGHDT, CDR2 YNNKEL (reference sequence).

This clonotype occurred many times. V is TRBV10-3 and J is TRBJ1-2; D is perhaps TRBD1 (5 bases). CDR3 length equals 14 residues. Trimming removed 0 bases at V and 4 bases at J, with 9 bases between. From germline, CDR1 is ENHRY and CDR2 SYGVKD. CDR3 in DNA: TGTGCCATCAGTGAGTCCGGGGGTTCCTATGGCTACACCTTC. It is translated as CAISESGGSYGYTF.

This clonotype was counted ten times or more. This chain uses TRBV5-1 with TRBJ2-5; D gene ambiguous. The CDR3 runs to 13 residues. The germline gives CDR1 SGHRS, CDR2 YFSETQ. V was pared by 5 bases and J by 4 bases, with 12 bases between. This CDR3 is CASRADPSETQYF. The CDR3 DNA reads as TGCGCCAGCAGGGCGGACCCCTCAGAGACCCAGTACTTC.

Many counts were recorded for this clonotype. The chain carries TRBV5-5 and TRBJ2-3; D assignment may be TRBD1 or TRBD2 (5 bases each). The length of the CDR3 is 16 residues. The germline V gene has CDR1 SGHKS and CDR2 YYEKEE (reference sequence). V was clipped by 1 base and J by 5 bases, with 17 bases between them. The CDR3 loop is CASSLSREQGEDTQYF. DNA of the CDR3: TGTGCCAGCAGCTTGTCGAGGGAGCAAGGGGAAGATACGCAGTATTTT.

In its sample, this clonotype was seen many times. The rearrangement joins TRBV7-2 to TRBJ1-4; possibly TRBD1 for D (6 bases). V dropped 4 bases and J dropped 8 bases, with 14 bases sitting between them. The germline gives CDR1 SGHTA, CDR2 FQGNSA. The CDR3 is 14 residues long. This CDR3 reads CASSSMGAGEKLFF. The CDR3 DNA follows: TGTGCCAGCAGCTCCATGGGGGCCGGGGAAAAACTGTTTTTT.